This TCR beta chain derives from a study of blood T cell repertoires in COVID-19. Looking at the study overall: Donors in the United States, Italy and Spain gave samples during acute or convalescent COVID-19. The cDNA or gDNA used as material had been derived from T cells, B-cell-depleted T cells, or PBMCs.

The CDR3 has 14 amino acids. Germline CDR1 and CDR2: PRHDT and FYEKMQ (reference sequence). Trimming left V 1 base short and J 7 bases short, with 13 bases between. TCRdb keeps only in-frame clones here, not all; method: immunoSEQ multiplex PCR. The sample includes roughly 68,000 clones, 79% of them seen just once. The rearrangement joins TRBV13 to TRBJ1-2; D may be TRBD1 (6 bases). Sequencing input: peripheral blood. This TCR came from a woman between 50 and 59 years old with acute or convalescent COVID-19. The CDR3 DNA sequence: TGTGCCAGCAGCTTAGTAACAGGGAACAGTGGCTACACCTTC. Protein product: CASSLVTGNSGYTF.